This TCR beta chain was profiled in a study of blood T cell repertoires in COVID-19. Whole-study context: PBMCs, B-cell-depleted T cells, or T cells provided the cDNA or gDNA that made up the material.

This clone came up a few times. This table comes from immunoSEQ multiplex PCR, and its TCRdb copy is limited to in-frame clones, with some not included. The data contain approximately 88,000 clones, approximately 80% of them seen just once; the ten biggest clones take up about half. The CDR3 runs to 12 residues. CDR1 and CDR2 (germline): SGHNT, YYREEE (reference sequence). Trimming stripped 1 base from V and 4 bases from J, with 3 bases between. The TCR was taken from a human donor in a cohort sampled during active COVID-19. Sequences were obtained from peripheral blood. The chain couples TRBV5-4 to TRBJ1-3; unclear D gene. CDR3 protein: CASSLLGNTIYF. CDR3 in DNA: TGTGCCAGCAGCTTGCTCGGAAACACCATATATTTT.